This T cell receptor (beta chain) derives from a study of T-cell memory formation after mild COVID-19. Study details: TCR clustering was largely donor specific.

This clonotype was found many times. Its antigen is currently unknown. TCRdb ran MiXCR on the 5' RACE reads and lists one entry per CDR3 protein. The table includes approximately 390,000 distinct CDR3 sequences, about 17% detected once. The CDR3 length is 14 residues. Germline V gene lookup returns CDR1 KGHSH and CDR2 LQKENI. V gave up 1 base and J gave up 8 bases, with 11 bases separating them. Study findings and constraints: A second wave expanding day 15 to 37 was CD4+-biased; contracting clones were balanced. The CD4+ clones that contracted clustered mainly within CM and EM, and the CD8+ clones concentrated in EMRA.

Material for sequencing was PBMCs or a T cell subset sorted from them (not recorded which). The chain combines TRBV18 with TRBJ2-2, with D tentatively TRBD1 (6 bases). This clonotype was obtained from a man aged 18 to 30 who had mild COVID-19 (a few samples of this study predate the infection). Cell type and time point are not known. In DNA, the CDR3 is TGTGCCAGCTCACCACTCCCAGGGACAGGGGAGCTGTTTTTT. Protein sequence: CASSPLPGTGELFF.